The 8 T cell receptor beta chains listed next were all sequenced from one sample in a study of T cell repertoires in cytomegalovirus infection. TCRdb reanalysed the reads using MiXCR and keeps one entry per CDR3 protein. The data show around 300,000 distinct CDR3 sequences, under 25% seen once. These receptors are not linked to any known antigen. The source material was cultured PBMCs, sampled from culture after CMV antigen stimulation. The receptor set was obtained from a human donor in good health (CMV status not recorded). Some clones in this sample may be carry-over from other donors' samples.

This clonotype has more than one count but fewer than ten. The J gene is TRBJ2-5, the V gene TRBV10-3; no firm D call. The V end lost 6 bases, the J end lost 4 bases, and 12 bases lay between the germline ends. The CDR3 has 13 amino acids. Germline values: CDR1 ENHRY, CDR2 SYGVKD. The CDR3 loop reads CAISYPMGETQYF. The CDR3 DNA reads as TGTGCCATCAGCTATCCTATGGGAGAGACCCAGTACTTC.

This clonotype appeared many times. The chain recombines TRBV7-9 with TRBJ2-7; 7 bases fit TRBD1. The CDR3 covers 15 residues. Trimming at V came to 5 bases and at J to 1 base, leaving 8 bases not matched to a gene. The V gene's germline CDR1 is SEHNR and CDR2 FQNEAQ (reference sequence). The CDR3 spells CASSPTGKPSYEQYF. The CDR3 DNA reads TGTGCCAGCAGCCCGACAGGGAAGCCGTCCTACGAGCAGTACTTC.

The chain joins TRBV18 to TRBJ2-6; D remains ambiguous. Germline CDR1 is KGHSH and CDR2 is LQKENI. This CDR3 contains 15 residues. Between the trimmed V and J ends, which lost 3 bases and 0 bases, there was a span of 6 bases. The CDR3 loop is CASSPLLSGANVLTF. The DNA for the CDR3 is TGTGCCAGCTCACCGCTACTCTCTGGGGCCAACGTCCTGACTTTC. Based on the CDR3 plus reference TRBV18 and TRBJ2-6, the full variable domain is NAGVMQNPRHLVRRRGQEARLRCSPMKGHSHVYWYRQLPEEGLKFMVYLQKENIIDESGMPKERFSAEFPKEGPSILRIQQVVRGDSAAYFCASSPLLSGANVLTFGAGSRLTVL.

Points on this clonotype: One end of the junction fails to match germline, which may point to a read error. The genes are TRBV20-1 and TRBJ1-2, with D possibly TRBD1 on 5 matching bases. The CDR3 runs to 10 residues. Germline-derived CDR1 and CDR2 are DFQATT and SNEGSKA (reference sequence). CDR3 sequence: CSATGRAGAF. DNA for the CDR3: TGCAGTGCTACTGGCAGGGCCGGGGCCTTC.

This clonotype appeared many times. The CDR3 loop is CASSLAGRSLQETQYF. CDR3 DNA: TGTGCCAGCAGCTTAGCGGGAAGAAGCCTTCAAGAGACCCAGTACTTC. The gene calls are TRBV7-8 and TRBJ2-5; D unclear. With 0 bases removed from V and 2 bases from J, the gap between germline ends came to 13 bases. Germline V gene sequence: CDR1 SGHVS, CDR2 FQNEAQ. The length of the CDR3 is 16 residues.

This clonotype was detected ten times or more. This sequence joins TRBV7-2 and TRBJ1-2; 7 bases are a match to TRBD1. The V and J ends lost 6 bases and 5 bases, in that order; junction bases with no gene match: 6. From germline, CDR1 is SGHTA and CDR2 FQGNSA. The CDR3 contains 13 residues. DNA for the CDR3: TGTGCCAGCAGATGGGGACAGCCATATGGCTACACCTTC. Its protein is CASRWGQPYGYTF.

This chain uses TRBV27 with TRBJ2-1, with D perhaps matching TRBD2 (5 bases). V was trimmed by 9 bases and J by 3 bases, leaving 15 bases between them. The CDR3 extends over 14 amino acids. The germline V gene encodes CDR1 MNHEY and CDR2 SMNVEV (reference sequence). This CDR3 is CARGLGEGYNEQFF. The CDR3 DNA is TGTGCCAGGGGTTTGGGAGAAGGCTACAATGAGCAGTTCTTC.

The genes are TRBV10-3 and TRBJ1-5; 9 nucleotides align to TRBD1. The V gene's germline CDR1 is ENHRY and CDR2 SYGVKD. V dropped 4 bases and J dropped 5; count of bases not matched to a gene: 0. The CDR3 length is 13 residues. The DNA of the CDR3 is TGTGCCATCAGTGGACAGGGGGATCAGCCCCAGCATTTT. It translates to CAISGQGDQPQHF.